This T cell receptor (beta chain) was retrieved from a study of PD-1 blockade in classical Hodgkin lymphoma. All patients relapsed after autologous stem cell transplantation, and brentuximab vedotin exposure varied. TCRdb's table, derived via immunoSEQ multiplex PCR, lists solely in-frame clones and lacks some. The data hold 100,000 to 130,000 clones, with 80% to 90% observed a single time. The CDR3 spans 14 residues. In germline, CDR1 is GTSNPN, CDR2 SVGIG (reference sequence). The V end was cut by 0 bases, the J end by 4 bases, with 10 bases between. The sequence derives from a human donor with classical Hodgkin lymphoma. Here the sequenced sample was peripheral blood mononuclear cells (PBMCs), taken before the second cycle of nivolumab. The gene calls are TRBV30 and TRBJ1-5, with a possible D match to TRBD1 (5 bases). The CDR3 DNA reads as TGTGCCTGGAGTGTACAGGCGTCAAATCAGCCCCAGCATTTT. Residues: CAWSVQASNQPQHF.